The clone carrying this T cell receptor (beta chain) was detected many times. Antigen: not known. This specimen belongs to a study of T cell repertoires in cytomegalovirus infection. Across the study: TCR beta signatures that were public indicated CMV infection and matching HLA type.

One entry per CDR3 protein, called by TCRdb with MiXCR from the reads. The sample has 130,000 or so distinct CDR3 sequences, about 6% seen once. Findings and limits, study-wide: Public TCR beta family frequency separated CMV-and-HLA carriers, including in an independent cohort. The ex vivo response showed dominance by HLA-C-restricted CMV-specific TCR beta clonotypes.

The sample comprised PBMCs. The clonotype comes from a human donor in good health (CMV status not recorded). Some clones in this sample may be carry-over from other donors' samples.

The CDR3 spells CASSPGQGAPEKLFF. DNA of the CDR3: TGCGCCAGCAGCCCAGGACAGGGGGCTCCTGAAAAACTGTTTTTT. V and J are TRBV5-1 and TRBJ1-4, with 11 nucleotides matching TRBD1. This CDR3 region has 15 residues. V dropped 4 bases and J dropped 7; count of bases not matched to a gene: 6. Per germline, CDR1 SGHRS and CDR2 YFSETQ.